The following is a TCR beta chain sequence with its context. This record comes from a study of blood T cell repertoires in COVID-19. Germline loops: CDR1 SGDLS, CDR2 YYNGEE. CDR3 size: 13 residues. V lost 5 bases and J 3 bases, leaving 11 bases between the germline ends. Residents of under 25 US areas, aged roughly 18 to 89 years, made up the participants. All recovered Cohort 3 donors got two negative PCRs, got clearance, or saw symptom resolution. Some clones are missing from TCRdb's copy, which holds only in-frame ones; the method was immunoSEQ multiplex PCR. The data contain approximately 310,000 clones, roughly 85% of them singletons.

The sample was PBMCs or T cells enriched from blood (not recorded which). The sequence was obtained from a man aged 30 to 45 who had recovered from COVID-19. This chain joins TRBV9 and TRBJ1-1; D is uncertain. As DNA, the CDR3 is TGTGCCAGCAGTGCACAATTGCACACTGAAGCTTTCTTT. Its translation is CASSAQLHTEAFF.